Described below is a single TCR beta chain sequence and its context. The antigen is not known. The ends were cut back, 4 bases at V and 12 bases at J, with 7 bases in the middle. The CDR3 contains 11 residues. Germline V gene lookup returns CDR1 LGHNA and CDR2 YSLEER. These data originate in a study of shared clonotypes between healthy human individuals. For the study at large: CD4 naive and memory got three plates each, CD8 naive two, CD8 memory one. Study-wide points: Sequencing of the sorted subsets was shown by rarefaction to be incomplete despite large depth.

Sequencing was performed with immunoSEQ multiplex PCR; in TCRdb, only in-frame clones are kept and a portion is missing. The sample consists of around 940,000 clones, around 80% of them appearing once. The chain employs TRBV4-3 and TRBJ1-6, with D unclear. The sequence derives from a man between 18 and 35 years old in good health. The material sequenced was memory CD4+ T cells sorted from blood. The sample's subset: CD45RA-negative fraction. The CDR3 protein is CASSRKRPLHF. CDR3 nucleotides: TGCGCCAGCAGCCGGAAAAGACCCCTCCACTTT.